One sample yielded the 2 T cell receptor beta chains listed below, sequenced in a study of human T cells and chemical hapten exposure. TCRdb passed the RACE reads through MiXCR, listing each CDR3 protein once. The data contain about 140,000 distinct CDR3 sequences, 10% to 15% of them singletons. Time point: patch test 2, 6 weeks after DPC sensitization. Stated treatment: therapeutic diphenylcyclopropenone sensitization with weekly scalp DPC. The sequencing used whole blood, collected in connection with sensitization to the hapten diphenylcyclopropenone (DPC). These receptors were taken from a woman aged 50 to 60 with alopecia areata. Some clones in this sample may be carry-over from other donors' samples.

In this sample, this clonotype turned up a few times. The chain is built from TRBV20-1 and TRBJ2-1, with 12 bases lining up with TRBD2. Germline CDR1 and CDR2: DFQATT and SNEGSKA (reference sequence). Trimming removed 6 bases from V and 8 bases from J; junction bases left unmatched: 11. There are 15 residues in the CDR3. CDR3 sequence reads: CSAAEGGLAGHEQFF. The CDR3 DNA is TGCAGTGCCGCCGAAGGGGGACTAGCGGGCCATGAGCAGTTCTTC.

This clonotype turned up a few times. This chain links TRBV28 with TRBJ1-3; D ambiguous. Trimming took 1 base from V and 6 from J, leaving 10 bases between them. Germline V CDR1 and CDR2: MDHEN, SYDVKM. The CDR3 contains 14 residues. This chain's CDR3 is CASSLLGLTNTIYF. The DNA of the CDR3 is TGTGCCAGCAGTTTATTAGGTCTGACAAACACCATATATTTT.